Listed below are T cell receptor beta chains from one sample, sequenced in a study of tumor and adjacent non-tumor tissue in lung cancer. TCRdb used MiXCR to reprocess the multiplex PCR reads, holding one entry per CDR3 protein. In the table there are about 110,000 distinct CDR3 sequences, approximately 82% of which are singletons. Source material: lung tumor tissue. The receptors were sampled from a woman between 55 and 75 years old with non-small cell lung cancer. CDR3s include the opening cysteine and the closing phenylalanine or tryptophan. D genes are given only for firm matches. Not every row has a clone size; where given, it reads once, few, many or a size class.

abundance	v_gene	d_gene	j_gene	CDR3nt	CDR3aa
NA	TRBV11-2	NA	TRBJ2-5	TGTGCCAACAGCTTAGGGGACTTCCAAGAAACCCAGTACTTC	CANSLGDFQETQYF
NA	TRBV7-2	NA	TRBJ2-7	TGTGCCAACAGAGCTTCCGGGAGCTACAAGCAGTACTTC	CANRASGSYKQYF
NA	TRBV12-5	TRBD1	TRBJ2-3	TGTGCTAGTGGAGCCGGGACAGGGACTTTAGATACGCAGTATTTT	CASGAGTGTLDTQYF
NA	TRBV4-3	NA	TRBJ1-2	TGCGCCAGCAGCCACATGACAGGCCCAAATAACTATGGTTACACCTTC	CASSHMTGPNNYGYTF
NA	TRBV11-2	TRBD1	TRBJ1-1	TGTGCCAGCAGCAGTGGGACAGGGTGCGAAGCTTTCTTT	CASSSGTGCEAFF
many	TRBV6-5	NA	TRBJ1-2	TGTGCCAGCAGTTACGGAGGACAGCCCTATGGCTACACCTTC	CASSYGGQPYGYTF
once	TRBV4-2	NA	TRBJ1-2	TGTGCCAAGAGCTTTTCTCCGGAGTCCGGCGGCTACACCTTC	CAKSFSPESGGYTF
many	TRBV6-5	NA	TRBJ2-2	TGTGCCAGCAGCCGGGACGTTGCGTCCACCGGGGAGCTGTTTTTT	CASSRDVASTGELFF
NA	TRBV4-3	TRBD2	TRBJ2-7	TGCGCCAGCAGCCAAGGGACTAGCGGAACCTACGGGCAGTGCTTC	CASSQGTSGTYGQCF
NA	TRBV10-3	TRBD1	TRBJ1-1	TGTGCCATCAGGCAGGGGGCCCGTGAAACTTTCTTT	CAIRQGARETFF
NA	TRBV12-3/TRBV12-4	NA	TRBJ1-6	TGTGCCAGCAGCCTAAATTCACCCCTCCACTTT	CASSLNSPLHF
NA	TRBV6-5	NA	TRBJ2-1	TGTACCAACAACCCCCCGCGGAGCTCCTACAATGAGCAGTTCTTC	CTNNPPRSSYNEQFF
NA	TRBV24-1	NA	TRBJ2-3	TGTGCCACCAGTGAGAGGACACTGGTCACAGATACGCAGTATTTT	CATSERTLVTDTQYF
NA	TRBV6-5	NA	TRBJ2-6	TGTGCAAGCAGTCGACAGGGAGGAGGGGGGGCCAAACTCCTGACTTTC	CASSRQGGGGAKLLTF
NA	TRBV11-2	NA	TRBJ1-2	TGTGCCAGCACCCCAACCGGGGGCTATGGTTACACCTTC	CASTPTGGYGYTF
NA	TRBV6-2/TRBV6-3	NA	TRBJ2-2	TGTGCCAGCAGTTACACCCATCAGAGGGCAAACACCCGGGAGCTGTTTTTT	CASSYTHQRANTRELFF
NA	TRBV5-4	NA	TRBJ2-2	TGTGCCTGCGATTCTGGCAGGGCCACAGGGGAGGTGTTTTTT	CACDSGRATGEVFF
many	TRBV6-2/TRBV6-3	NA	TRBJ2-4	TGTGCCAGCAGTCCACATGGGGCCAAAAACATTCAGTACTTC	CASSPHGAKNIQYF
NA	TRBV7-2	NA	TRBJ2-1	TGTGCCAGCAGCAACGGACTGGGTCAAGCTGAGCAGTTCTTC	CASSNGLGQAEQFF
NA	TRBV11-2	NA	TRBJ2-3	TGTGCCAGCAGCTTAACAGATGCGAAGTGTTTT	CASSLTDAKCF
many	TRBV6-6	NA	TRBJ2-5	TGTGCCAGCAGCCAGGGGAGGCAAGAGACCCAGTACTTC	CASSQGRQETQYF
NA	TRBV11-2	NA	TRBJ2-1	TGTGCCAGTAGCCCCCTCTTAGGGGGGGGACGCTACAATGAGCAGTTCTTC	CASSPLLGGGRYNEQFF
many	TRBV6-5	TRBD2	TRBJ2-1	TGTGCCAGCACCAACGGTATGGAGCGGGGGGGCAATGAGCAGTTCTTC	CASTNGMERGGNEQFF
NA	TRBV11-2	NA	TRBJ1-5	TGTGCCAGCTCCCGGGACAAGGGTCAGCATCAGCATTTT	CASSRDKGQHQHF
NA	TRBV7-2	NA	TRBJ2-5	TGTGCCAGCAGCTTAGGACAGCTACGTCAAGAGGCCCAGTACTTC	CASSLGQLRQEAQYF
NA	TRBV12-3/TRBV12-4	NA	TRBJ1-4	TGTGCCAGCAATTCCTACGGGGCAGAGGAAAAACTGTTTTTT	CASNSYGAEEKLFF
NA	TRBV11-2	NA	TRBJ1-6	TGTGCGAGCAGCTTACAACCCAGCCCGAATTCACCCCCCTACTTT	CASSLQPSPNSPPYF
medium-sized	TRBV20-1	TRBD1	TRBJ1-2	TGCAGTGCTCATACCGGGACAGGGGGAAAAGGCTACACCTTC	CSAHTGTGGKGYTF
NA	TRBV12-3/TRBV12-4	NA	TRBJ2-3	TGTGCCAGCAACTCCGTTTGGACAGAAAGCACAGATACGCAGTATTTT	CASNSVWTESTDTQYF
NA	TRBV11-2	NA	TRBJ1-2	TGTGCCAGCAGCCCATATGCGGCCCAGGTCGGCTATCGCTACACCTTC	CASSPYAAQVGYRYTF
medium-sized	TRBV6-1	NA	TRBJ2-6	TGTGCCAGCCGGGTCGGGGCCAACGTCCTGACTTTC	CASRVGANVLTF
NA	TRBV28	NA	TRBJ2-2	TGTGCCAGCAGTTTAGCGGGGAACACCGGGGAGCAGTTTTTT	CASSLAGNTGEQFF
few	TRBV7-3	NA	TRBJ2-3	TGTGCCAGCAGCTTAAGGCCGACAGATACGCAGTATTTT	CASSLRPTDTQYF
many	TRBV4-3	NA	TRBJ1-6	TGCGCCAGCAGCCAAGAACGGGCGGGATCACCCCTCCACTTT	CASSQERAGSPLHF
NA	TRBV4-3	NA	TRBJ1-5	TGCGCCAGCAGCCAGCAAGTTGATCAGCCCCAGCTTTTT	CASSQQVDQPQLF
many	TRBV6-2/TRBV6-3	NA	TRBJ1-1	TGTGCCAGCAGTTTCGACACTGAAGCTTTCTTT	CASSFDTEAFF
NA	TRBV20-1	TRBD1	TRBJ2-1	TGCCTTGCTACCCACGGACAGGGAGACGATGAGCAGTTCTTC	CLATHGQGDDEQFF
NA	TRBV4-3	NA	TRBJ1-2	TGCGCCAGCAACCAAAATCGCGATGGCTACACCTTC	CASNQNRDGYTF
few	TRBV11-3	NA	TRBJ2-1	TGTGCCAGTGGCCGGGGCAGGGGTCAAGGCAATGAGCAGTTCTTC	CASGRGRGQGNEQFF
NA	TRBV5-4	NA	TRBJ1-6	TGTGTCAGCAGCTTGGATGACAGTGATCATTCACCCCCCCACTTT	CVSSLDDSDHSPPHF
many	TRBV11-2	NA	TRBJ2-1	TGTGCCAGCAGCAAGACACTAGCTGCACTGTACAATGAGCAGTTCTTC	CASSKTLAALYNEQFF
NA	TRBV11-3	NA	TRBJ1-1	TGTGCCAAGAGCCCTCAGGGATTGGAGACTGAAGCTTTCTTT	CAKSPQGLETEAFF
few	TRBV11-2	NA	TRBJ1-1	TGTGCCAGCGGCTTAGATACGTCAACGTACACTGAAGCTTTCTTT	CASGLDTSTYTEAFF
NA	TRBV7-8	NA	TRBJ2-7	TGTGCCAACAGCTTGGGCGGATCCTACGAGCAGTACTTC	CANSLGGSYEQYF
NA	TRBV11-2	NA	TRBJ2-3	TGTGCCAGCAGGAGGGGGGCTGGCACAGATACGCAGTATTTT	CASRRGAGTDTQYF
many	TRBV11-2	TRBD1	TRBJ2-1	TGTGCCAGCAGTTTAAACAGGGGGCCGCATGAGCAGTTCTTC	CASSLNRGPHEQFF
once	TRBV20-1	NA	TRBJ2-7	TGCAGTACTAGCTCGCATAAAGTTCCTTACGAGCAGTACTTC	CSTSSHKVPYEQYF
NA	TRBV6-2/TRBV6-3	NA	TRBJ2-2	TGTGCCAGTTACTCGACATACACCGGGAAGCTGTTTTTT	CASYSTYTGKLFF
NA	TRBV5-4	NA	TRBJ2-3	TGTGCCAACAGCTTGTTCCTGGATACGCAGTATTTT	CANSLFLDTQYF
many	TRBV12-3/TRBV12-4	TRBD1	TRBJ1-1	TGTGCCAGCAGACGGACAGGGGACACTGAAGCTTTCTTT	CASRRTGDTEAFF
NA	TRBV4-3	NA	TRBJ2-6	TGCGCCAGCAACCTGTCCGGACGCGGGGCCAACGTCCTGACTTTC	CASNLSGRGANVLTF
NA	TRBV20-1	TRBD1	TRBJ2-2	TGCAATGCCTCGGGACAGGGGTATGAGGGCACCGGGGAGGTGTTTTTT	CNASGQGYEGTGEVFF
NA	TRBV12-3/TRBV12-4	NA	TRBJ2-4	TGTGCCAGCAGTTTCATGGGAGACGCCAAAAACATTCAGTATTTC	CASSFMGDAKNIQYF
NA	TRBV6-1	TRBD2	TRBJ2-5	TGTGCCAGCAGTCCCGGGGGGATTAGTACCGCCCTTTTTCGAGAGACCCAGTACTTC	CASSPGGISTALFRETQYF
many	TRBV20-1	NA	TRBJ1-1	TGCAGACCCCAGACGGGGGGAGTCATGAACACTGAAGCTTTCTTT	CRPQTGGVMNTEAFF
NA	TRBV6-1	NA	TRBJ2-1	TGTGCCAGCAGTCCCCAAGAGACCCAGTTCTTC	CASSPQETQFF
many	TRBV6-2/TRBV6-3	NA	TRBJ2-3	TGTGCCAGCAGCACTCGGGGAGGCGGGACAGATACGCAGTATTTT	CASSTRGGGTDTQYF
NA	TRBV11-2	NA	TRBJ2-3	TGTCACAGTAGCTCGGGACTCGCAGATACGCAGTATTTT	CHSSSGLADTQYF
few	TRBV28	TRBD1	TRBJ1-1	TGTGCCAGCAGCAAACAGGGGGCAAGGATCGGACCGAGGGATCCTTTCTTT	CASSKQGARIGPRDPFF
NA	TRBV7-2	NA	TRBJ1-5	TGTGCCAGCACCTTCATAAATGGCGATCAGCCCCAGCATTTT	CASTFINGDQPQHF